These 26 T cell receptor beta chains share one sample of origin, sequenced in a study of radiotherapy plus CTLA-4 blockade in lung cancer. The method was immunoSEQ multiplex PCR; TCRdb's version includes in-frame clones alone and lacks a portion of them. Of approximately 97,000 clones detected, 83% appear once; the ten largest clones hold roughly 0.84%. The sequenced sample was peripheral blood, obtained from a patient treated with radiotherapy plus ipilimumab. The source of these receptors is a human donor with non-small cell lung cancer who had stable disease on radiotherapy plus ipilimumab.

The rearrangement links TRBV9 to TRBJ1-4, with 7 bases identical to TRBD1. The V gene's germline CDR1 is SGDLS and CDR2 YYNGEE. With V trimmed by 3 bases and J by 8 bases, 13 bases remained unmatched. The CDR3 runs 16 residues. The CDR3 DNA is TGTGCCAGCAGCGACCTCCCCGGACAGGCCTCGGAAAAACTGTTTTTT. Its translation: CASSDLPGQASEKLFF.

The chain employs TRBV7-9 and TRBJ2-3; either TRBD1 or TRBD2 may supply D (5 bases each). Germline V gene lookup returns CDR1 SEHNR and CDR2 FQNEAQ (reference sequence). The CDR3 runs to 15 residues. The ends were cut back, 4 bases at V and 1 base at J, with 12 bases in the middle. The CDR3 coding sequence is TGTGCCAGCAGCTCCCTTCGGGGCCGCACAGATACGCAGTATTTT. As protein: CASSSLRGRTDTQYF. Using reference TRBV7-9 and TRBJ2-3 for the parts outside the CDR3, the full variable domain is DTGVSQNPRHKITKRGQNVTFRCDPISEHNRLYWYRQTLGQGPEFLTYFQNEAQLEKSRLLSDRFSAERPKGSFSTLEIQRTEQGDSAMYLCASSSLRGRTDTQYFGPGTRLTVL.

This chain joins TRBV5-1 and TRBJ2-5; D gene ambiguous. V was cut by 1 base and J by 1 base, with 8 bases left in between. Germline CDR1 reads SGHRS; CDR2 reads YFSETQ. The CDR3 spans 14 residues. CDR3 DNA sequence: TGCGCCAGCAGCTTGTACCAAGTCCAAGAGACCCAGTACTTC. This translates into CASSLYQVQETQYF.

The genes are TRBV9 and TRBJ2-1, with TRBD2 matching over 11 bases. With V trimmed by 4 bases and J by 8 bases, 8 bases remained unmatched. The CDR3 has 15 amino acids. The germline V gene has CDR1 SGDLS and CDR2 YYNGEE. For the CDR3, the DNA is TGTGCCAGCAGCAAACTAGCGGGAGTGGGCGATGAGCAGTTCTTC. Translation gives CASSKLAGVGDEQFF.

This clone was recorded a few times. The CDR3 coding sequence is TGTGCCAGCAGGCTGGGAGGGAGGGGCATACAGAACACTGAAGCTTTCTTT. Its translation is CASRLGGRGIQNTEAFF. The chain joins TRBV5-4 to TRBJ1-1; D perhaps matches TRBD1 (5 bases). Germline V CDR1 and CDR2: SGHNT, YYREEE (reference sequence). Trimming took off 5 bases at V and 1 base at J, with 21 bases between the two ends. This CDR3 has 17 residues.

The sample holds a few counts of this clone. The chain uses TRBV27 and TRBJ2-3; 8 nucleotides align to TRBD2. Germline CDR1 MNHEY, CDR2 SMNVEV (reference sequence). J gave up 4 bases and V 5 bases, and 8 bases lay outside the gene matches. The CDR3 has 15 amino acids. For the CDR3, the DNA is TGTGCCAGCAGTGCTCAAGCGGGGGCCGCAGATACGCAGTATTTT. It specifies CASSAQAGAADTQYF.

This chain joins TRBV6-1 and TRBJ1-1, with D unclear. V lost 3 bases, J lost 4 bases, and 9 bases lay in between. The CDR3 is 13 amino acids. Germline loops: CDR1 MNHNS, CDR2 SASEGT. CDR3 nucleotide sequence: TGTGCCAGCAGTGACAGATGGAGCACTGAAGCTTTCTTT. Its translation: CASSDRWSTEAFF.

This chain links TRBV2 with TRBJ1-4; D unclear. The CDR3 sequence is 13 residues long. CDR1 is SNHLY and CDR2 is FYNNEI in the germline V gene. Trimming removed 6 bases at V and 7 bases at J, with 12 bases between. DNA for the CDR3: TGTGCCAGCAGGAGGAGCAGTACTGAAAAACTGTTTTTT. This encodes CASRRSSTEKLFF.

The chain employs TRBV7-6 and TRBJ2-5; 9 positions agree with TRBD1. CDR1 is SGHVS, CDR2 FNYEAQ, per germline. J was trimmed by 3 bases and V by 4 bases; bases with no gene match: 9. The CDR3 loop spans 16 amino acids. The CDR3 here is CASSSSGTGSEETQYF. The DNA for the CDR3 is TGTGCCAGCAGCTCCTCCGGGACAGGGTCCGAAGAGACCCAGTACTTC.

V gene TRBV5-6 combines with J gene TRBJ2-3; D is ambiguous. The CDR3 is 13 residues long. The V end was cut by 3 bases, the J end by 0 bases, with 5 bases between. Per the germline V gene, CDR1 is SGHDT and CDR2 is YYEEEE. In nucleotides, the CDR3 is TGTGCCAGCAGCTGGATGAGCACAGATACGCAGTATTTT. Amino acids: CASSWMSTDTQYF.

This clone was seen just once. The genes are TRBV6-6 and TRBJ1-1, with 7 positions matching TRBD1. This CDR3 has 13 residues. J was trimmed by 4 bases and V by 7 bases; bases with no gene match: 6. In germline, CDR1 is MNHNY, CDR2 SVGAGI (reference sequence). This CDR3 is CASKGRGTTEAFF. The CDR3 DNA is TGTGCCAGCAAAGGCAGGGGGACCACTGAAGCTTTCTTT.

The genes are TRBV5-1 and TRBJ2-5, with 8 positions matching TRBD2. With V trimmed by 3 bases and J by 5 bases, 0 bases remained unmatched. The germline V gene encodes CDR1 SGHRS and CDR2 YFSETQ. This CDR3 is built from 12 residues. The CDR3 DNA reads as TGCGCCAGCAGCTCGGGAGGGGAGACCCAGTACTTC. Protein: CASSSGGETQYF.

The chain is built from TRBV7-2 and TRBJ2-3; TRBD2 might be the D (5 bases). The germline CDR1 and CDR2 sequences are SGHTA and FQGNSA. The CDR3 is 18 amino acids. The germline V and J ends were trimmed by 2 bases and 0 bases, with 18 bases remaining between them. DNA of the CDR3: TGTGCCAGCAGCTTAAATCGCGGGCTCACCGCTAGCACAGATACGCAGTATTTT. It encodes CASSLNRGLTASTDTQYF.

The rearrangement links TRBV9 to TRBJ2-1; D may be TRBD2 (6 bases). Germline V gene data show CDR1 as SGDLS and CDR2 as YYNGEE. CDR3 length: 12 residues. V lost 5 bases to trimming and J lost 8 bases, with 11 bases between them. The CDR3 DNA is TGTGCCAGCAGGGGGAGGACGGATGAGCAGTTCTTC. This gives the protein CASRGRTDEQFF. Complete variable domain (other parts from reference TRBV9 and TRBJ2-1): DSGVTQTPKHLITATGQRVTLRCSPRSGDLSVYWYQQSLDQGLQFLIQYYNGEERAKGNILERFSAQQFPDLHSELNLSSLELGDSALYFCASRGRTDEQFFGPGTRLTVL.

The V and J genes are TRBV5-8 and TRBJ2-1; 8 nucleotides line up with TRBD2. The germline V gene encodes CDR1 SGHTS and CDR2 YDEGEE. CDR3 size: 16 residues. With 2 bases clipped from V and 8 bases from J, the junction kept 12 bases outside the gene matches. CDR3 nucleotide sequence: TGTGCCAGCAGCTTACGTCCGGGACTAGAAGTCGATGAGCAGTTCTTC. Translated, it gives CASSLRPGLEVDEQFF.

The rearrangement links TRBV9 to TRBJ2-2; 10 nucleotides match TRBD1. After removal of 3 bases from V and 4 bases from J, the junction contained 9 bases not matched to a gene. The CDR3 length is 17 residues. Looked up from germline, CDR1 is SGDLS and CDR2 is YYNGEE. CDR3 nucleotide sequence: TGTGCCAGCAGCGACGTAAGACAGGGGGCTAGCACCGGGGAGCTGTTTTTT. It encodes CASSDVRQGASTGELFF.

The gene calls are TRBV7-3 and TRBJ2-3; 11 nucleotides line up with TRBD2. The V gene end was trimmed by 3 bases and the J gene end by 5 bases; junction bases not matched to a gene: 1. The CDR3 length is 14 residues. Germline V lookup: CDR1 SGHTA, CDR2 FQGTGA. This CDR3 is CASSLTSGEDTQYF. The CDR3, as DNA: TGTGCCAGCAGCTTGACTAGCGGGGAAGATACGCAGTATTTT.

This rearrangement joins TRBV2 to TRBJ2-3; 12 bases agree with TRBD2. The V and J ends lost 4 bases and 1 base, in that order; junction bases with no gene match: 3. Germline CDR1 and CDR2: SNHLY and FYNNEI. The CDR3 extends over 16 amino acids. The CDR3 spells CASSVPSGGGTDTQYF. CDR3 DNA sequence: TGTGCCAGCAGTGTTCCTAGCGGGGGGGGCACAGATACGCAGTATTTT.

The genes are TRBV6-1 and TRBJ1-6; no reliable D call. CDR1 and CDR2 from the germline V gene are MNHNS and SASEGT. The CDR3 length is 15 residues. V lost 4 bases and J 5 bases, leaving 12 bases between the germline ends. DNA for the CDR3: TGTGCCAGCAGTGGAGTTATAGGAAATAATTCACCCCTCCACTTT. Translation gives CASSGVIGNNSPLHF.

The rearrangement links TRBV5-1 to TRBJ2-2, with D possibly being TRBD1 (5 bases). The germline V gene has CDR1 SGHRS and CDR2 YFSETQ. The CDR3 length is 15 residues. The V and J ends lost 4 bases and 5 bases respectively, with 15 bases between them. The CDR3 here is CASSPSPQGTGELFF. DNA for the CDR3: TGCGCCAGCAGCCCGAGCCCCCAGGGAACCGGGGAGCTGTTTTTT.

This clone was seen more than once but under ten times. V gene TRBV5-1 combines with J gene TRBJ2-1; no reliable D call. Trimming removed 4 bases at V and 3 bases at J, with 11 bases between. Germline V gene sequence: CDR1 SGHRS, CDR2 YFSETQ. This CDR3 comprises 14 residues. CDR3 nucleotides: TGCGCCAGCAGCAGAACAACAGACTACAATGAGCAGTTCTTC. Amino acids: CASSRTTDYNEQFF.

By its share, this clone is medium-sized. The chain links TRBV11-2 to TRBJ2-7, with a possible D match to TRBD2 (6 bases). V was cut by 4 bases and J by 6 bases, with 16 bases left in between. The CDR3 has 14 amino acids. Germline lookup yields CDR1 SGHAT and CDR2 FQNNGV. As DNA, the CDR3 is TGTGCCAGCAGCTACGATACTAGCCCTCTCGAGCAGTACTTC. Residues: CASSYDTSPLEQYF. Full variable domain (missing parts from reference TRBV11-2 and TRBJ2-7): EAGVAQSPRYKIIEKRQSVAFWCNPISGHATLYWYQQILGQGPKLLIQFQNNGVVDDSQLPKDRFSAERLKGVDSTLKIQPAKLEDSAVYLCASSYDTSPLEQYFGPGTRLTVT.

This chain joins TRBV27 and TRBJ2-3, with D possibly TRBD1 on 6 matching bases. V lost 4 bases and J lost 1, with 12 bases in between. Germline loops: CDR1 MNHEY, CDR2 SMNVEV (reference sequence). The CDR3 sequence is 15 residues long. The CDR3 nucleotides are TGTGCCAGCAGTTCCTCGGGACACGGCACAGATACGCAGTATTTT. Protein product: CASSSSGHGTDTQYF.

The chain couples TRBV28 to TRBJ2-5; 14 positions match TRBD2. The trim removed 5 bases at V and 5 bases at J, leaving 10 bases unmatched. This CDR3 spans 17 amino acids. Germline-derived CDR1 and CDR2 are MDHEN and SYDVKM. CDR3 bases: TGTGCCAGCAGTCCTATGGGGAGGACTAGCGGGAGGGAGACCCAGTACTTC. This translates into CASSPMGRTSGRETQYF. The full variable domain, rest sourced from reference TRBV28 and TRBJ2-5, is DVKVTQSSRYLVKRTGEKVFLECVQDMDHENMFWYRQDPGLGLRLIYFSYDVKMKEKGDIPEGYSVSREKKERFSLILESASTNQTSMYLCASSPMGRTSGRETQYFGPGTRLLVL.

There are a few counts of this clone. The V call is TRBV5-6, the J call TRBJ1-6; 8 nucleotides align to TRBD1. Germline CDR1 reads SGHDT; CDR2 reads YYEEEE. CDR3 length equals 15 residues. V lost 0 bases and J lost 7; bases outside the gene matches: 3. CDR3 region: CASSLEGTGNSPLHF. The CDR3 DNA is TGTGCCAGCAGCTTGGAGGGGACAGGCAATTCACCCCTCCACTTT.

The V gene is TRBV6-1, the J gene TRBJ2-5; TRBD1 agrees at 7 bases. CDR1 and CDR2 (germline): MNHNS, SASEGT. The CDR3 has 15 residues. Germline trimming cut 6 bases from V and 5 bases from J; bases unmatched to any gene: 12. CDR3 in DNA: TGTGCCAGCAGGGGGACAGATACGGGTGGGGAGACCCAGTACTTC. Translating gives CASRGTDTGGETQYF.